This T cell receptor beta chain was sequenced in a study of a mutant IDH1 vaccine in newly diagnosed glioma (dated by TCRdb to 2020 to 2023). As for the study more broadly: Of the approximately 33 treated patients, around 62% were male and 37.5% were female, and the mean age was approximately 40 years. Prior to enrollment, standard therapy consisting of radiotherapy alone, temozolomide alone, or radiochemotherapy with temozolomide had been administered to patients, with the combination being received by most patients. Peripheral blood was collected at six visits: V03 (baseline), V05, V07, V10, V12 and V13. Longitudinal TCRB deep sequencing was performed for fewer than 30 treated patients wherever samples were available for exploratory analyses.

About this clone: No antigen is known for it. Base qualities were left out, and no much larger clone turns up one base away.

The method behind the library was the immunoSEQ multiplex PCR assay. The hsTCRB Kit was used according to the manufacturer's protocol to amplify rearranged TCR beta chain sequences. TCRB libraries were sequenced on an Illumina MiSeq. For the original study's pipeline: The kit vendor's proprietary platform handled demultiplexing, trimming and gene mapping. This is the immuneACCESS table as TCRdb keeps it, with only in-frame sequences that have V and J called. A part of the clones is gone; compared with another copy, unresolved V genes explain less than half, and the rest is unexplained. V and J calls and clone size are given by that table; D and trimming were obtained from the DNA. Recorded for this sample are approximately 52,000 clones; around three quarters of them occurred a single time. Jointly, the top ten make up over 1.5% of the sample. In the paper's terms, the time point label means: baseline, week 1 (first vaccination visit). The sample's treatment or condition label, decoded: pre-vaccination baseline after standard-of-care therapy. The donors had newly diagnosed IDH1-mutant astrocytomas of WHO grade 3 or 4 that showed loss of nuclear ATRX. The samples were drawn from NOA16, a multicentre, single-arm, open-label phase I trial in Germany that tested a mutant IDH1 peptide vaccine in humans for the first time. Blood drawn at visit V03 was used as the baseline sample for immunogenicity testing. Genomic DNA for TCRB sequencing was extracted from EDTA blood using the DNeasy Blood and Tissue Kit.

CDR1 is given as GTSNPN and CDR2 as SVGIG, both from the germline V gene (reference sequence). The V and J ends are trimmed by 1 base and 6 bases, leaving 9 bases between them. The CDR3, cysteine through phenylalanine, is 12 amino acids long. The read is trimmed to its CDR3 DNA, 36 bases read in frame from base 1. On the study overall, not on this receptor specifically: Selection of PBMC samples for TCRB deep sequencing was based on availability. According to the authors, sample limitations meant that analyses of patient blood samples could not be reproduced. Across multiple MHC alleles, vaccine-induced immune responses were seen in 93.3% of patients. No apparent relationship was observed between pseudoprogression and alterations in the top peripheral T cell clonotypes detected by TCRB sequencing.

Sequences were derived from PBMCs, sampled from a glioma patient treated with radiotherapy, temozolomide or both. The receptor chain draws on TRBV30 and TRBJ1-1; no D gene call is confident. The clonotype comes from a woman in her forties with glioma. The CDR3 corresponds to CAWSGRRAEAFF. The sequenced DNA: TGTGCCTGGAGTGGGAGGAGGGCTGAAGCTTTCTTT.